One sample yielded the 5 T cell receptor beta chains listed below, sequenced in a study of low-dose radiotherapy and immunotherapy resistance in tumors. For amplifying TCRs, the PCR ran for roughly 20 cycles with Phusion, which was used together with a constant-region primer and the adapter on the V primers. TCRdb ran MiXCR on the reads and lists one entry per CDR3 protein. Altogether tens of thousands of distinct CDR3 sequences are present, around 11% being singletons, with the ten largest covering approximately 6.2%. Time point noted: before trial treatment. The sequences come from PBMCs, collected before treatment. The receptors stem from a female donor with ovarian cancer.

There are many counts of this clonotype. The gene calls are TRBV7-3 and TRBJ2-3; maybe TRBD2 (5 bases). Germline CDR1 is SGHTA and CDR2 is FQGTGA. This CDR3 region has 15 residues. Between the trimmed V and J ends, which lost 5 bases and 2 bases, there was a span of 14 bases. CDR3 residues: CASSLGETLTDTQYF. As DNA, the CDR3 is TGTGCCAGCAGCCTCGGGGAAACACTCACAGATACGCAGTATTTT.

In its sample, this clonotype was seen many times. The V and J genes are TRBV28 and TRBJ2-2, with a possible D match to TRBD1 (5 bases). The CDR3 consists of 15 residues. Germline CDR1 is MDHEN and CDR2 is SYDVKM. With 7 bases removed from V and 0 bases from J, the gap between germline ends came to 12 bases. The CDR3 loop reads CASTPGSANTGELFF. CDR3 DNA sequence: TGTGCCAGCACCCCAGGGTCGGCGAACACCGGGGAGCTGTTTTTT.

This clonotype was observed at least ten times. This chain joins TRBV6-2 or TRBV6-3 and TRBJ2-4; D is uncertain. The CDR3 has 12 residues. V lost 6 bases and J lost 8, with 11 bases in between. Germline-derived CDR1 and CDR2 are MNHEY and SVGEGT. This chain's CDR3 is CASSPQAYIQYF. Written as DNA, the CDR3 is TGTGCCAGCAGCCCCCAAGCGTACATTCAGTACTTC.

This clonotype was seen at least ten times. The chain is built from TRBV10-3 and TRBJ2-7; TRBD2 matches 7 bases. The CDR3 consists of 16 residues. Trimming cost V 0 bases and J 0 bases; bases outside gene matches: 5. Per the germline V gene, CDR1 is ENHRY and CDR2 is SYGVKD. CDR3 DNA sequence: TGTGCCATCAGTGAGTCGGGAGGGGCAGGCTCCTACGAGCAGTACTTC. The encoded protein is CAISESGGAGSYEQYF.

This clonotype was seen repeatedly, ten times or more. CDR3 residues: CSAGTGVTGELFF. The CDR3 DNA follows: TGCAGCGCCGGGACAGGGGTGACCGGGGAGCTGTTTTTT. The rearrangement joins TRBV29-1 to TRBJ2-2; TRBD1 aligns across 10 bases. The CDR3 is 13 residues long. Germline CDR1 and CDR2: SQVTM and ANQGSEA. V shed 7 bases and J 5 bases; nucleotides not matched to a gene: 4.